This T cell receptor (beta chain) was captured in a study of cytomegalovirus exposure and HLA in healthy donors. Whole-study results and caveats: In a later analysis, parvovirus B19, influenza, CMV and Epstein-Barr virus appeared linked to several top co-occurrence clusters. In most subjects, TCR beta sequences reportedly gave accurate predictions of HLA-A and HLA-B alleles.

CDR1 and CDR2 from the germline V gene are SGHTA and FQGTGA. This CDR3 is 15 amino acids long. The germline V and J ends were trimmed by 5 bases and 1 base, with 11 bases remaining between them. This clone has just a few counts. Its cognate antigen is unknown. The PCR used 60 Vbeta and 13 Jbeta primers. The assay was immunoSEQ multiplex PCR, and TCRdb's table has in-frame clones only and misses some. The data hold roughly 130,000 clones, with 79% observed a single time. The receptor was derived from a man aged 18 to 30 in good health and CMV-seronegative. V usage is TRBV7-3 and J usage is TRBJ2-2, with a tentative D call TRBD1 (6 bases). The sequenced sample consisted of PBMCs. As DNA, the CDR3 is TGTGCCAGCAGCGCCCCGGACAGGAACACCGGGGAGCTGTTTTTT. Encoded protein: CASSAPDRNTGELFF.